These 7 T cell receptor beta chains originate from one sample sequenced in a study of early T cells in non-severe SARS-CoV-2 infection. TCRdb re-called the 5' RACE reads through MiXCR, storing one row per CDR3 protein. The sample includes about 76,000 distinct CDR3 sequences, roughly 16% of them seen just once. Sequenced: whole blood. These receptors all stem from an adult who was a healthcare worker with PCR-confirmed SARS-CoV-2 infection or an uninfected control (not recorded which).

This clonotype was counted many times. V usage is TRBV20-1 and J usage is TRBJ2-2; 7 positions agree with TRBD2. Germline values: CDR1 DFQATT, CDR2 SNEGSKA (reference sequence). This CDR3 region has 14 residues. The V gene end was trimmed by 6 bases and the J gene end by 3 bases; junction bases not matched to a gene: 7. This CDR3 is CSARRGLHTGELFF. In DNA form, the CDR3 reads TGCAGTGCCAGGAGGGGACTACACACCGGGGAGCTGTTTTTT.

This clonotype was seen a few times. The chain combines TRBV7-3 with TRBJ2-2; perhaps TRBD2 as D (6 bases). V was trimmed by 5 bases and J by 2 bases, leaving 24 bases between them. Germline V gene lookup returns CDR1 SGHTA and CDR2 FQGTGA. The CDR3 contains 19 residues. The CDR3 sequence: CASSPTRRDYGHNTGELFF. CDR3 in DNA: TGTGCCAGCAGCCCCACCAGGAGGGATTATGGCCACAACACCGGGGAGCTGTTTTTT.

This clonotype was seen a handful of times. The rearrangement joins TRBV4-1 to TRBJ2-3, with D possibly being TRBD2 (6 bases). CDR3 length equals 15 residues. CDR1 is MGHRA and CDR2 is YSYEKL in the germline V gene. V shed 3 bases and J shed 4 bases, with 14 bases lying between them. CDR3 region: CASSQGGAGADTQYF. Here the CDR3 DNA reads TGCGCCAGCAGCCAGGGCGGGGCCGGAGCAGATACGCAGTATTTT.

The J gene is TRBJ2-2, the V gene TRBV7-3, with D hard to call. V dropped 2 bases and J dropped 7 bases, with 5 bases sitting between them. Germline V gives CDR1 SGHTA, CDR2 FQGTGA. The CDR3 has 12 residues. The CDR3 sequence is CASSLRGGELFF. In nucleotides, the CDR3 is TGTGCCAGCAGCTTACGTGGCGGGGAGCTGTTTTTT.

This clonotype appeared a single time. The V call is TRBV3-2, the J call TRBJ2-3; TRBD1 was called by the table and not checked on the DNA. TRBV3-2 is listed as a pseudogene. This CDR3 spans 14 amino acids. The CDR3 spells CASETGGGADTQYF. CDR3 in DNA: TGTGCCAGCGAAACAGGCGGGGGCGCAGATACGCAGTATTTT.

In regard to this clonotype: Germline and junction disagree at one end, which may indicate a read error. This chain links TRBV7-7 with TRBJ2-3, with TRBD1 as a possible D gene (5 bases). In germline, CDR1 is SSHAT, CDR2 FNYEAQ (reference sequence). This CDR3 contains 15 residues. The CDR3: CASSQGSGYQDTQYF. The CDR3 DNA is TGTGCTAGCAGCCAGGGATCCGGGTATCAAGATACGCAGTATTTT.

This clonotype was counted only a few times. The chain recombines TRBV9 with TRBJ1-6, with a weak D call TRBD1 (5 bases). CDR3 length: 15 amino acids. Trimming took off 4 bases at V and 10 bases at J, with 18 bases between the two ends. Per the germline V gene, CDR1 is SGDLS and CDR2 is YYNGEE. Written as DNA, the CDR3 is TGTGCCAGCAGCCCCAATGGGGGGGTAAAATCACCCCTCCACTTT. It codes for CASSPNGGVKSPLHF. The complete variable domain, with remaining parts taken from reference TRBV9 and TRBJ1-6, reads DSGVTQTPKHLITATGQRVTLRCSPRSGDLSVYWYQQSLDQGLQFLIQYYNGEERAKGNILERFSAQQFPDLHSELNLSSLELGDSALYFCASSPNGGVKSPLHFGNGTRLTVT.